A selection of T cell receptor beta chains follows, all from one sample in a study of cytomegalovirus exposure and HLA in healthy donors. Clones were read by immunoSEQ multiplex PCR, and TCRdb kept only the in-frame ones, dropping some. The table records approximately 170,000 clones, over 75% of them present only once. The sample consisted of PBMCs. The receptors stem from a man aged 50 to 60 in good health and CMV-seropositive. CDR3s include the opening cysteine and the closing phenylalanine or tryptophan. A D gene is named only where the DNA matches it firmly. Rows give clone size only sometimes, using once, few, many, or a class for an expanded clone.

d_gene: -
j_gene: TRBJ1-1
v_gene: TRBV5-1
abundance: -
CDR3nt: TGCGCCAGCAGCCCCGACAGAACCCACACTGAAGCTTTCTTT
CDR3aa: CASSPDRTHTEAFF

d_gene: -
j_gene: TRBJ2-7
v_gene: TRBV5-8
abundance: once
CDR3nt: TGTGCCAGCAGGCCCCCCTCGGGAGAGCAGTACTTC
CDR3aa: CASRPPSGEQYF

d_gene: TRBD2
j_gene: TRBJ2-1
v_gene: TRBV27
abundance: -
CDR3nt: TGTGCCAGCAGTTCCGGACTAGCGGGCTACAATGAGCAGTTCTTC
CDR3aa: CASSSGLAGYNEQFF

d_gene: -
j_gene: TRBJ2-7
v_gene: TRBV21-1
abundance: -
CDR3nt: TGTGCCAGCAGCAATGACGCTAGCAGCTCCTACGAGCAGTACTTC
CDR3aa: CASSNDASSSYEQYF

d_gene: TRBD2
j_gene: TRBJ2-7
v_gene: TRBV28
abundance: few
CDR3nt: TGTGCCAGCAGTTTAGTAGTAGGACTAGCGGGCTACGAGCAGTACTTC
CDR3aa: CASSLVVGLAGYEQYF

d_gene: TRBD2
j_gene: TRBJ2-1
v_gene: TRBV7-3
abundance: -
CDR3nt: TGTGCCAGCAGCTTCGGGACTAGCGGGAGGAATGAGCAGTTCTTC
CDR3aa: CASSFGTSGRNEQFF

d_gene: -
j_gene: TRBJ1-4
v_gene: TRBV7-2
abundance: -
CDR3nt: TGTGCCAGCAGCTTAGCGGGGGGAGAAAAACTGTTTTTT
CDR3aa: CASSLAGGEKLFF

d_gene: -
j_gene: TRBJ2-6
v_gene: TRBV4-1
abundance: -
CDR3nt: TGCGCCAGCAGCCAAGATCAGGGTTCTGGGGCCAACGTCCTGACTTTC
CDR3aa: CASSQDQGSGANVLTF

d_gene: TRBD2
j_gene: TRBJ2-2
v_gene: TRBV9
abundance: -
CDR3nt: TGTGCCAGCACTAGCGGGAGGAACCGAGACACCGGGGAGCTGTTTTTT
CDR3aa: CASTSGRNRDTGELFF

d_gene: TRBD2
j_gene: TRBJ2-7
v_gene: TRBV7-3
abundance: -
CDR3nt: TGTGCCAGCAGCCGGGGGGGGGACGGAACCTACGAGCAGTACTTC
CDR3aa: CASSRGGDGTYEQYF

d_gene: -
j_gene: TRBJ1-6
v_gene: TRBV4-1
abundance: -
CDR3nt: TGCGCCAGCAGCCAAGGTGGAGGGAGCTCCTATAATTCACCCCTCCACTTT
CDR3aa: CASSQGGGSSYNSPLHF

d_gene: -
j_gene: TRBJ1-1
v_gene: TRBV5-1
abundance: few
CDR3nt: TGCGCCAGCAGCTTGGGGGCCATGAACACTGAAGCTTTCTTT
CDR3aa: CASSLGAMNTEAFF

d_gene: -
j_gene: TRBJ1-5
v_gene: TRBV6-1
abundance: -
CDR3nt: TGTGCCTCGGGGGGGGGCCCCAATCAGCCCCAGCATTTT
CDR3aa: CASGGGPNQPQHF

d_gene: -
j_gene: TRBJ2-3
v_gene: TRBV19
abundance: -
CDR3nt: TGTGCCACTTCCACAGATACGCAGTATTTT
CDR3aa: CATSTDTQYF

d_gene: TRBD1
j_gene: TRBJ2-7
v_gene: TRBV6-5
abundance: -
CDR3nt: TGTGCCAGCAGTATGGACAGGGGGCCCTACGAGCAGTACTTC
CDR3aa: CASSMDRGPYEQYF

d_gene: -
j_gene: TRBJ2-2
v_gene: TRBV6-1
abundance: few
CDR3nt: TGTGCCAGCACAGGGGCGGGCGGGGAGCTGTTTTTT
CDR3aa: CASTGAGGELFF

d_gene: -
j_gene: TRBJ2-3
v_gene: TRBV5-1
abundance: -
CDR3nt: TGCGCCAGCAGCCCGGGCAGCTCTAGCACAAATACGCAGTATTTT
CDR3aa: CASSPGSSSTNTQYF

d_gene: TRBD2
j_gene: TRBJ2-3
v_gene: TRBV6-5
abundance: -
CDR3nt: TGTGCCATTCGAGCGGGAGGAGGGACAGATACGCAGTATTTT
CDR3aa: CAIRAGGGTDTQYF

d_gene: TRBD2
j_gene: TRBJ2-7
v_gene: TRBV19
abundance: -
CDR3nt: TGTGCCAGTAGTTCGCGGGAGGGGAACGAGCAGTACTTC
CDR3aa: CASSSREGNEQYF

d_gene: -
j_gene: TRBJ1-1
v_gene: TRBV18
abundance: -
CDR3nt: TGTGCCAGCTCACCGAAACAAGACACTGAAGCTTTCTTT
CDR3aa: CASSPKQDTEAFF

d_gene: TRBD2
j_gene: TRBJ2-1
v_gene: TRBV7-3
abundance: -
CDR3nt: TGTGCCAGCAGCTCTCTAGCGGGGGGGGTCAATGAGCAGTTCTTC
CDR3aa: CASSSLAGGVNEQFF

d_gene: TRBD1
j_gene: TRBJ2-7
v_gene: TRBV28
abundance: -
CDR3nt: TGTGCCAGCAGTTTACCCCCGGGGACAGTGGCCTACGAGCAGTACTTC
CDR3aa: CASSLPPGTVAYEQYF

d_gene: TRBD1
j_gene: TRBJ2-7
v_gene: TRBV10-2
abundance: few
CDR3nt: TGCGCCAGCAGTGAGTCAACAGGGGTCGAGCAGTACTTC
CDR3aa: CASSESTGVEQYF

d_gene: TRBD2
j_gene: TRBJ2-5
v_gene: TRBV9
abundance: -
CDR3nt: TGTGCCAGCAGCCCCTCGGGGGGGGGTTACGGAGAGACCCAGTACTTC
CDR3aa: CASSPSGGGYGETQYF

d_gene: -
j_gene: TRBJ1-4
v_gene: TRBV9
abundance: -
CDR3nt: TGTGCCAGCAGCCCGCGAGCCCATGGGAGTGAAAAACTGTTTTTT
CDR3aa: CASSPRAHGSEKLFF

d_gene: TRBD1
j_gene: TRBJ2-1
v_gene: TRBV5-1
abundance: once
CDR3nt: TGCGCCAGCAGCACCCAGACAGGGTACAATGAGCAGTTCTTC
CDR3aa: CASSTQTGYNEQFF

d_gene: -
j_gene: TRBJ2-7
v_gene: TRBV27
abundance: -
CDR3nt: TGTGCCAGCACCGTTGGGGGGGCCCCTCGGGGGGAGCAGTACTTC
CDR3aa: CASTVGGAPRGEQYF

d_gene: -
j_gene: TRBJ2-3
v_gene: TRBV5-8
abundance: -
CDR3nt: TGTGCCAGCGCCCCCCTGGGGCTTCCTACAGATACGCAGTATTTT
CDR3aa: CASAPLGLPTDTQYF

d_gene: -
j_gene: TRBJ2-7
v_gene: TRBV11-3
abundance: -
CDR3nt: TGTGCCAGCAGCTTAGTCCCCCGGGACGAGCAGTACTTC
CDR3aa: CASSLVPRDEQYF

d_gene: -
j_gene: TRBJ1-3
v_gene: TRBV4-1
abundance: few
CDR3nt: TGCGCCAGCAGCCAAGTGGCGGAAGCTGGAAACACCATATATTTT
CDR3aa: CASSQVAEAGNTIYF

d_gene: -
j_gene: TRBJ1-2
v_gene: TRBV5-1
abundance: -
CDR3nt: TGCGCCAGCAGCTTGAGGGGCTATGGCTACACCTTC
CDR3aa: CASSLRGYGYTF